Included here is one T cell receptor (beta chain) sequence, with context. Sequencing templates came from extracted RNA that was reverse transcribed into cDNA. The repertoire was sequenced with immunoSEQ multiplex PCR; TCRdb's copy has only in-frame clones and lacks some. The sample yields over 15,000 clones, 60% to 80% seen once. The sample belongs to a study of CD8+ T cells in alopecia areata. Lesional scalp punch biopsies and peripheral blood were collected from alopecia areata patients. The TCR was taken from a human donor with alopecia areata. The specimen comprised skin, sampled at week 0.

The CDR3 DNA follows: TGTGCCAGCAGCTTGGCTAACACAGGGGACTATGGCTACACCTTC. Encoded protein: CASSLANTGDYGYTF. The rearrangement joins TRBV5-4 to TRBJ1-2, with 7 bases identical to TRBD1. Germline lookup yields CDR1 SGHNT and CDR2 YYREEE (reference sequence). This CDR3 has 15 amino acids. The trim removed 0 bases at V and 3 bases at J, leaving 5 bases unmatched.